This T cell receptor (beta chain) was sequenced for a study of T-cell reconstitution after alpha-beta-depleted transplantation in children. It was with unique molecular identifiers that the TCRbeta library was prepared. One entry per CDR3 protein results from TCRdb running MiXCR on the PCR reads. The sample holds approximately 1,000,000 distinct CDR3 sequences, 25% to 30% seen once. This clonotype was seen a few times. The CDR3 loop spans 18 amino acids. Germline CDR1 is SGHVS and CDR2 is FQNEAQ. V lost 0 bases to trimming and J lost 5 bases; unmatched junction nucleotides: 14. V gene TRBV7-8 combines with J gene TRBJ2-7, with TRBD1 matching 9 bases. The sequence came from a boy under three years old who had a stem cell transplant for SCID, so the T cells may come from the graft donor. Specimen: PBMCs, mostly from graft donor cells, collected 360 days after TCRalphabeta/CD19-depleted stem cell transplant. The CDR3 DNA reads TGTGCCAGCAGCTTAGCTCTTGGACCGGGACAGGGTTCCGACGAGCAGTACTTC. This gives the protein CASSLALGPGQGSDEQYF.